This TCR beta chain was obtained from a study of regulatory dendritic cells for organ transplantation. For the study at large: Dendritic cell cultures received LPS on day 6. General observations from the study: Naive T cells showed high diversity, memory cells less, memory CD8+ least.

Allogeneic regulatory or mature dendritic cells were co-cultured for 5 days with CFSE-labeled sorted T cells at 1:10. Germline lookup yields CDR1 SGHTA and CDR2 FQGNSA. V shed 8 bases, J shed 5 bases, and the junction held 1 base outside the gene matches. The CDR3 runs to 11 residues. Regarding this clone: Antigen unknown.

Sequencing used immunoSEQ multiplex PCR; TCRdb keeps in-frame clones, though not all of them. The table lists around 20,000 clones, 80% to 90% of them singletons. The receptor comes from a human donor in good health. The J gene is TRBJ2-3, the V gene TRBV7-2; 7 bases line up with TRBD2. Material: naive CD4+ T cells from blood cultured with regulatory dendritic cells. This sample's subset: CD45RA+ naive T cells. The CDR3 region is CASGGGDTQYF. The CDR3 bases are TGTGCCAGCGGGGGGGGAGATACGCAGTATTTT.